This passage covers 23 T cell receptor beta chains from one sample sequenced in a study of T-cell memory formation after mild COVID-19. MiXCR, applied by TCRdb to the 5' RACE reads, yields one record per CDR3 protein. The sample lists about 210,000 distinct CDR3 sequences, approximately 30% occurring once. The sample was PBMCs or a T cell subset sorted from them (not recorded which). These receptors were taken from an adult woman who had mild COVID-19 (a few samples of this study predate the infection). Cell type and time point are not known.

Here the CDR3 reads CAISESTRESGYTF. The CDR3 DNA reads TGTGCCATCAGTGAGTCGACCAGGGAGTCTGGCTACACCTTC. The chain has TRBV10-3 and TRBJ1-2, with D perhaps TRBD1 (5 bases). CDR3 length: 14 residues. Trimming shortened V by 0 bases and J by 7 bases, and 12 bases separated the two germline ends. The germline V gene encodes CDR1 ENHRY and CDR2 SYGVKD.

The chain joins TRBV20-1 to TRBJ2-7; maybe TRBD2 (5 bases). Trimming removed 6 bases at V and 2 bases at J, with 14 bases between. CDR1 and CDR2 (germline): DFQATT, SNEGSKA (reference sequence). The length of the CDR3 is 13 residues. This CDR3 reads CSAERVSTYEQYF. The CDR3 nucleotides are TGCAGTGCCGAGAGGGTCTCTACCTACGAGCAGTACTTC.

This chain links TRBV7-9 with TRBJ2-7; 7 bases fit TRBD1. Germline values: CDR1 SEHNR, CDR2 FQNEAQ (reference sequence). The CDR3 extends over 19 amino acids. Trimming cost V 1 base and J 3 bases; bases outside gene matches: 18. The CDR3 DNA reads TGTGCCAGCAGCTTAGTAGGGGGCATACCAAAAGTGTCCCTCTACGAGCAGTACTTC. As protein: CASSLVGGIPKVSLYEQYF.

This chain joins TRBV5-1 and TRBJ1-2; D is uncertain. Germline loops: CDR1 SGHRS, CDR2 YFSETQ. This CDR3 has 18 residues. V gave up 0 bases and J gave up 0 bases, with 18 bases separating them. Written as DNA, the CDR3 is TGCGCCAGCAGCTTGGAGGGTCGGGGTACCAAAACTAACTATGGCTACACCTTC. Translation: CASSLEGRGTKTNYGYTF.

A few counts support this clonotype. The chain links TRBV24-1 to TRBJ2-5, with D hard to call. The CDR3 contains 13 residues. Trimming took off 4 bases at V and 6 bases at J, with 11 bases between the two ends. Germline CDR1 reads KGHDR; CDR2 reads SFDVKD. The CDR3 DNA reads TGTGCCACCAGTGACCTCGGGCAGCAGACCCAGTACTTC. Translated, it gives CATSDLGQQTQYF.

This clonotype was counted only a few times. The chain joins TRBV7-9 to TRBJ2-3, with TRBD2 as a possible D gene (6 bases). The V end was cut by 4 bases, the J end by 2 bases, with 10 bases between. The length of the CDR3 is 14 residues. Germline CDR1 reads SEHNR; CDR2 reads FQNEAQ (reference sequence). The CDR3 DNA reads TGTGCCAGCAGCTCGACTAGGGTCACAGATACGCAGTATTTT. Translating gives CASSSTRVTDTQYF.

This chain uses TRBV5-5 with TRBJ2-2; TRBD2 matches 8 bases. V shed 0 bases and J 6 bases; nucleotides not matched to a gene: 10. Looked up from germline, CDR1 is SGHKS and CDR2 is YYEKEE (reference sequence). CDR3 length equals 17 residues. The CDR3 is CASSLAGGALSPGELFF. The CDR3 nucleotides are TGTGCCAGCAGCTTGGCCGGGGGGGCCTTAAGCCCCGGGGAGCTGTTTTTT.

This clonotype was seen a few times. The genes are TRBV24-1 and TRBJ2-3, with 8 bases matching TRBD2. The CDR3 runs to 16 residues. Germline lookup yields CDR1 KGHDR and CDR2 SFDVKD. Trimming removed 1 base from V and 5 bases from J; junction bases left unmatched: 7. Here the CDR3 reads CATSDLPSGRGDTQYF. CDR3 DNA sequence: TGTGCCACCAGTGATTTACCGAGCGGGAGAGGAGATACGCAGTATTTT.

The table lists this clonotype with a few counts. The genes are TRBV7-8 and TRBJ2-6, with D perhaps assigned TRBD1 or TRBD2 (5 bases each). The V and J ends lost 0 bases and 3 bases respectively, with 15 bases between them. The germline V gene has CDR1 SGHVS and CDR2 FQNEAQ. CDR3 size: 18 residues. CDR3 nucleotides: TGTGCCAGCAGCTTAGCCGAGGGGATAACCATTGGGGCCAACGTCCTGACTTTC. It yields the protein CASSLAEGITIGANVLTF.

Only a few counts were recorded for this clonotype. This sequence joins TRBV15 and TRBJ2-1; 7 nucleotides match TRBD2. Germline lookup yields CDR1 LNHNV and CDR2 YYDKDF (reference sequence). The CDR3 runs to 17 residues. The V and J ends lost 0 bases and 4 bases, in that order; junction bases with no gene match: 9. The CDR3 protein is CATSREPGGRRYNEQFF. CDR3 nucleotide sequence: TGTGCCACCAGCAGAGAACCCGGGGGGAGGAGGTACAATGAGCAGTTCTTC.

The table lists this clonotype with a few counts. V is TRBV12-3 or TRBV12-4 and J is TRBJ1-1; D unresolved. V gave up 5 bases and J gave up 0 bases, with 4 bases separating them. The CDR3 has 12 amino acids. The CDR3 loop reads CASSNLNTEAFF. The CDR3 coding sequence is TGTGCCAGCAGTAACCTGAACACTGAAGCTTTCTTT.

This clonotype showed up just a few times. This chain uses TRBV6-4 with TRBJ2-1, with 11 bases identical to TRBD2. Germline V gene lookup returns CDR1 MRHNA and CDR2 SNTAGT. The CDR3 is made up of 19 amino acids. The J segment lost 7 bases and the V segment lost 6 bases, leaving 20 bases of the junction unmatched. CDR3 bases: TGTGCCAGCAGCGGAGAGGCCAGAGTAGCGGGAGGGGCAGGGAATGAGCAGTTCTTC. As protein: CASSGEARVAGGAGNEQFF.

The chain has TRBV4-2 and TRBJ2-5; 14 positions match TRBD2. The germline gives CDR1 LGHNA, CDR2 YNFKEQ. Losses at the gene ends were 3 bases for V and 5 bases for J; bases not matched to a gene: 17. The CDR3 has 20 amino acids. This CDR3 is CASSHTLGATSGRAGETQYF. CDR3 nucleotides: TGTGCCAGCAGCCACACTCTTGGGGCGACTAGCGGGAGGGCGGGTGAGACCCAGTACTTC.

This clonotype was detected a few times. At one end the junction does not follow the germline gene, possibly because of a read error. The chain is built from TRBV2 and TRBJ1-5; D is perhaps TRBD1 (5 bases). Germline V lookup: CDR1 SNHLY, CDR2 FYNNEI. CDR3 length equals 11 residues. In DNA, the CDR3 is TGTGCGAGCAGGGCCGGACCTGCCCAGCATTTT. It is translated as CASRAGPAQHF.

The chain recombines TRBV5-1 with TRBJ1-2; D unresolved. V dropped 1 base and J dropped 7 bases, with 11 bases sitting between them. CDR1 is SGHRS, CDR2 YFSETQ, per germline. The CDR3 has 13 residues. The CDR3 coding sequence is TGCGCCAGCAGCTTGACAGAATCGAGTGGCTACACCTTC. Amino acid sequence: CASSLTESSGYTF.

The rearrangement uses TRBV6-2 or TRBV6-3 and TRBJ2-3, with 7 bases identical to TRBD2. This CDR3 has 18 residues. The germline V gene encodes CDR1 MNHEY and CDR2 SVGEGT. V lost 6 bases to trimming and J lost 0 bases; unmatched junction nucleotides: 15. This CDR3 reads CASSRTSDPSASTDTQYF. The CDR3 bases are TGTGCCAGCAGCCGTACTAGCGACCCGTCGGCTAGCACAGATACGCAGTATTTT.

This clonotype has more than one count but fewer than ten. The V gene is TRBV20-1, the J gene TRBJ2-1, with TRBD2 as a possible D gene (6 bases). The CDR3 is made up of 14 amino acids. Germline loops: CDR1 DFQATT, CDR2 SNEGSKA (reference sequence). V lost 6 bases and J 7 bases, leaving 19 bases between the germline ends. The CDR3 loop reads CSAAGGALGNEQFF. CDR3 DNA sequence: TGCAGTGCAGCGGGCGGGGCGTTAGGGAATGAGCAGTTCTTC.

The rearrangement joins TRBV29-1 to TRBJ2-7; D may be TRBD1 or TRBD2 (5 bases each). V shed 0 bases and J shed 5 bases, with 20 bases lying between them. Germline CDR1 is SQVTM and CDR2 is ANQGSEA. There are 16 residues in the CDR3. DNA of the CDR3: TGCAGCGTTGAAGACCTCCCCCGGGACCCGCGCCACGAGCAGTACTTC. Its translation is CSVEDLPRDPRHEQYF.

This clonotype was recorded a few times. The chain couples TRBV6-6 to TRBJ2-1, with 8 positions matching TRBD2. Germline lookup yields CDR1 MNHNY and CDR2 SVGAGI (reference sequence). Unmatched junction bases numbered 11, after V lost 10 bases and J lost 3 bases. CDR3 length: 15 amino acids. The CDR3 nucleotides read TGTGCCACTATACGGGGGGGGCTAAGCTACAATGAGCAGTTCTTC. This sequence encodes CATIRGGLSYNEQFF.

CDR3 nucleotide sequence: TGCGCCAGCAGCTCCGGGGACAGGATGAACACTGAAGCTTTCTTT. As protein: CASSSGDRMNTEAFF. The V gene is TRBV5-1, the J gene TRBJ1-1; 8 nucleotides match TRBD1. Germline V CDR1 and CDR2: SGHRS, YFSETQ. V was clipped by 3 bases and J by 0 bases; unmatched bases: 4. The CDR3 extends over 15 amino acids.

In this sample, this clonotype turned up a few times. J is TRBJ2-7 and V is TRBV6-6; D is unresolved. Trimming shortened V by 0 bases and J by 1 base, and 7 bases separated the two germline ends. The CDR3 contains 14 residues. Germline V CDR1 and CDR2: MNHNY, SVGAGI (reference sequence). Written as DNA, the CDR3 is TGTGCCAGCAGTTACTCGGGAAAGTCCTACGAGCAGTACTTC. Translating gives CASSYSGKSYEQYF.

This clonotype showed up many times. This sequence joins TRBV7-8 and TRBJ2-7; no clear D. CDR3 length: 14 amino acids. The V gene's germline CDR1 is SGHVS and CDR2 FQNEAQ. The germline V and J ends were trimmed by 4 bases and 5 bases, with 15 bases remaining between them. CDR3 in DNA: TGTGCCAGCAGCTCCCCTGGACGCCCTAACGAGCAGTACTTC. Translating gives CASSSPGRPNEQYF.

The table lists this clonotype with a few counts. The chain joins TRBV13 to TRBJ2-7; 8 bases align to TRBD1. The CDR3 has 16 residues. Germline values: CDR1 PRHDT, CDR2 FYEKMQ (reference sequence). The V gene end was trimmed by 1 base and the J gene end by 2 bases; junction bases not matched to a gene: 7. For the CDR3, the DNA is TGTGCCAGCAGCTTAGCCAGGGGGCCGGGAACCTACGAGCAGTACTTC. Protein sequence: CASSLARGPGTYEQYF.